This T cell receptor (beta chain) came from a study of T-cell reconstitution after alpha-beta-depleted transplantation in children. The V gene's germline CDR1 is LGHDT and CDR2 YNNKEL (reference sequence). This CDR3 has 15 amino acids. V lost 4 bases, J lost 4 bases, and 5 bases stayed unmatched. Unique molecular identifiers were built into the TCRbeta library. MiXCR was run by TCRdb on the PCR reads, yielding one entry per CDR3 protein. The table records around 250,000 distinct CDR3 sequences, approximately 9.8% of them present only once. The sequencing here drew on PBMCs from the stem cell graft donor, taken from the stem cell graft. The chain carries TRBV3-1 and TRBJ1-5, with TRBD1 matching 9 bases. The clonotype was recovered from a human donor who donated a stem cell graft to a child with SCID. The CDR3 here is CASSRDRDGNQPQHF. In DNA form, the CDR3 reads TGTGCCAGCAGCCGGGACAGGGACGGGAATCAGCCCCAGCATTTT.